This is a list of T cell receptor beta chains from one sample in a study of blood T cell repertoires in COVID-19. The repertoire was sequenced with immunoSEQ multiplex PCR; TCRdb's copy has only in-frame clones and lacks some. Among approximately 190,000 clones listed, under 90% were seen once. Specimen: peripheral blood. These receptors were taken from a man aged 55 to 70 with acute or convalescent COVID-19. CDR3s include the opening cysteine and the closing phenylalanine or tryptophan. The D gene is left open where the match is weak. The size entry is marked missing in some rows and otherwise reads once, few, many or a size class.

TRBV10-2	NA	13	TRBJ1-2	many	TGCGCCAGCAGTGACCAACAGGGTAATGGCTACACCTTC	CASSDQQGNGYTF
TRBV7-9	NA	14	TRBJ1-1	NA	TGTGCCAGCAGCCCCAGGGGCAAGCCCACTGAAGCTTTCTTT	CASSPRGKPTEAFF
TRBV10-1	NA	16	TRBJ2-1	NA	TGCGCCAGCAGTGAGGAAACAGGAATTGTCGGCCAGAAACAGTTCTTC	CASSEETGIVGQKQFF
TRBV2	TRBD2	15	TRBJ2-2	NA	TGTGCCAGCGTCCCTAGCGGGAGGTGGACCGGGGAGCTGTTTTTT	CASVPSGRWTGELFF
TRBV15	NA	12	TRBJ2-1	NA	TGTGCCACCAGCAGAGATACGGGTGAGCAGTTCTTC	CATSRDTGEQFF
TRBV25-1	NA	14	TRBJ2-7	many	TGTGCCAGCAGAAATAGCGGAAACACCTACGAGCAGTACTTC	CASRNSGNTYEQYF
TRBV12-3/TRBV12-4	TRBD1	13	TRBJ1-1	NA	TGTGCCAGCAGTCCCGCAGGGGGAGGTGAAGCTTTCTTT	CASSPAGGGEAFF
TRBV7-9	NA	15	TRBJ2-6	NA	TGTGCCAGCCGCCCAACAGCTTCTGGGGCCAACGTCCTGACTTTC	CASRPTASGANVLTF
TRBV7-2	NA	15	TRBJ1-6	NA	TGTGCCAGCAGCTTAGACCCAGGGGCGAATTCACCCCTCCACTTT	CASSLDPGANSPLHF
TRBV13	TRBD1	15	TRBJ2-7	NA	TGTGCCAGCAGCCCGAAGGGACAGGGGGGCTACGAGCAGTACTTC	CASSPKGQGGYEQYF
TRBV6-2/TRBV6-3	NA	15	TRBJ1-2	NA	TGTGCCAGCAGTTACGGGACTAGAGCTAACTATGGCTACACCTTC	CASSYGTRANYGYTF
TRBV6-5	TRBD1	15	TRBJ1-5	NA	TGTGCCAGCAGTTCCCATACAGGGGGCGATCAGCCCCAGCATTTT	CASSSHTGGDQPQHF
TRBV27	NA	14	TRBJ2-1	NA	TGTGCCAGCAGTAACAGGGCCCGATACAATGAGCAGTTCTTC	CASSNRARYNEQFF
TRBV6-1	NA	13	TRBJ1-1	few	TGTGCCAGCAGTGACGAAGGGGGCACTGAAGCTTTCTTT	CASSDEGGTEAFF
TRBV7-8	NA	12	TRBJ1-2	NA	TGTGCCAGCAGCCTAGTATTTGAGGGCTACACCTTC	CASSLVFEGYTF
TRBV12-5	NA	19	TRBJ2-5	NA	TGTGCTAGTGGTTTGGTACATAACTTGGGGCCGTGGTCTCTTGAGACCCAGTACTTC	CASGLVHNLGPWSLETQYF
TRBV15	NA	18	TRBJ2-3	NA	TGTGCCACCAGCAGAAGACAGGAAAAGAATCACCGCACAGATACGCAGTATTTT	CATSRRQEKNHRTDTQYF
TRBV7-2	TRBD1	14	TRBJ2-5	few	TGTGCCAGCAGCTCCAACAGGGGTCTGGAGACCCAGTACTTC	CASSSNRGLETQYF
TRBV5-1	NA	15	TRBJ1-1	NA	TGCGCCAGCAGCTTGGTGGTGTCGGGGAACACTGAAGCTTTCTTT	CASSLVVSGNTEAFF
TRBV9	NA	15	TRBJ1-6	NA	TGTGCCAGCAGCCCTCAACTCACGGGGAATTCACCCCTCCACTTT	CASSPQLTGNSPLHF
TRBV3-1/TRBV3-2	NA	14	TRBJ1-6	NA	TGTGCCAGCAGCCAAGGGGACGGGAGATCACCCCTCCACTTT	CASSQGDGRSPLHF
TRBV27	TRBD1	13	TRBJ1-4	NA	TGTGCCAGCAGCCGGACAGGGTGGGAAAAACTGTTTTTT	CASSRTGWEKLFF
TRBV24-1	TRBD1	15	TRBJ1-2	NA	TGTGCCACCAGTGATCAACGACAGGGATCCTATGGCTACACCTTC	CATSDQRQGSYGYTF
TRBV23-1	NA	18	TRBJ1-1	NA	TGCGCCAGCAGTCAAACCGCTCCGGGACATATCATGAACACTGAAGCTTTCTTT	CASSQTAPGHIMNTEAFF
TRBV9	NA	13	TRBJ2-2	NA	TGTGCCAGCAGCGCAGGGGACACCGGGGAGCTGTTTTTT	CASSAGDTGELFF
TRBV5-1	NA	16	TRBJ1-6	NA	TGCGCCAGCAGCTCGGGGGATAGGGCCTATAATTCACCCCTCCACTTT	CASSSGDRAYNSPLHF
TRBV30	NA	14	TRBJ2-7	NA	TGTGCCTGGAGTGTATCGGGAATACTCTACGAGCAGTACTTC	CAWSVSGILYEQYF
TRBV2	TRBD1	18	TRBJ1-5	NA	TGTGCCAGCAGTTCCCGGGCGACAGGGTTCCCTAGCAATCAGCCCCAGCATTTT	CASSSRATGFPSNQPQHF
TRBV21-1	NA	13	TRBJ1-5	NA	TGTGCCAGCAGCCATCGGGGGGGCGGACACCAGCATTTT	CASSHRGGGHQHF
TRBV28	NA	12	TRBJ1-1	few	TGTGCCAGCATTTCTGACATTACTGAAGCTTTCTTT	CASISDITEAFF
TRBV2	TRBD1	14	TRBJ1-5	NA	TGTGCCAGCAGCGGGGGACAGGGGATCAGGCCCCAGCATTTT	CASSGGQGIRPQHF
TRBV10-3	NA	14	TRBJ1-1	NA	TGTGCCATCAGTGTTGTGGACACGAACACTGAAGCTTTCTTT	CAISVVDTNTEAFF
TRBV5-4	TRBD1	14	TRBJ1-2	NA	TGTGCCAGCAGCTTGGGAGGGACAGGGGCGCGCTACACCTTC	CASSLGGTGARYTF
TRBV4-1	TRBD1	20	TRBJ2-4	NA	TGCGCCAGCAGCCAAGATCGGGGACAGGGTACAGTTATAGCCAAAAACATTCAGTACTTC	CASSQDRGQGTVIAKNIQYF
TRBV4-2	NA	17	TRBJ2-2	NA	TGTGCCAGCAGCCAAGATTTGGCAGGCGCTTCCACCGGGGAGCTGTTTTTT	CASSQDLAGASTGELFF
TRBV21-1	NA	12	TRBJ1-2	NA	TGTGCCAGCAGCAAATCAGTCTATGGCTACACCTTC	CASSKSVYGYTF
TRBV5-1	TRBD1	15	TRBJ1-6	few	TGCGCCAGCAGCTCCGGACAGGGTTTGGATTCACCCCTCCACTTT	CASSSGQGLDSPLHF
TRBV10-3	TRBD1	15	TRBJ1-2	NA	TGTGCCATCAGTGGGGGGCCGGGACAGAACTATGGCTACACCTTC	CAISGGPGQNYGYTF
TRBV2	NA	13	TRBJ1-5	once	TGTGCCAGCAGTGATGAGTCGAGACAGCCCCAGCATTTT	CASSDESRQPQHF
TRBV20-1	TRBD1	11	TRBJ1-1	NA	TGCAGTGCTAGAGGGGACAGGGAGGCTTTCTTT	CSARGDREAFF
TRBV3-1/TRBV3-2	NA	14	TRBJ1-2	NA	TGTGCTTCATCCTACGCGAGGAAGGCCTATGGCTACACCTTC	CASSYARKAYGYTF
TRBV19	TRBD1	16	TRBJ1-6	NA	TGTGCCAGTAGTAGACTCCGACAGGGAAGGAATTCACCCCTCCACTTT	CASSRLRQGRNSPLHF
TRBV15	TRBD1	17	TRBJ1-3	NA	TGTGCCACCGGAAAAGGGACAGGCTTGCACTCTGGAAACACCATATATTTT	CATGKGTGLHSGNTIYF
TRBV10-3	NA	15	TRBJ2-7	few	TGTGCCATCAGTGAGAGGGGGGGAAGGGCCGACGAGCAGTACTTC	CAISERGGRADEQYF
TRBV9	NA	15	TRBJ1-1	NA	TGTGCCAGCAGCGTGTCAGGGGCGGGGAACACTGAAGCTTTCTTT	CASSVSGAGNTEAFF
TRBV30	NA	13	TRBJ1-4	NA	TGTGCCTGGAGGGACTGGAGGATCGAAAAACTGTTTTTT	CAWRDWRIEKLFF
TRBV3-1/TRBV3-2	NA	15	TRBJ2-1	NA	TGTGCCAGCAGCCAAATAACCCGGCGGCTGAATGAGCAGTTCTTC	CASSQITRRLNEQFF
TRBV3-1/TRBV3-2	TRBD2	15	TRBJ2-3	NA	TGTGCCAGCAGCCAAGTGAGCGGGGGAACAGATACGCAGTATTTT	CASSQVSGGTDTQYF
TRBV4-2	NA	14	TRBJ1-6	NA	TGTGCCAGCAGCCAAGCACAGGGTAATTCACCCCTCCACTTT	CASSQAQGNSPLHF
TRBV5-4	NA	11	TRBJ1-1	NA	TGTGCCAGCAGGCGGGACACTGAAGCTTTCTTT	CASRRDTEAFF
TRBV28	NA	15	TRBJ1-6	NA	TGTGCCAGCAGTTTACACCAAGGGGAGGGGTCACCCCTCCACTTT	CASSLHQGEGSPLHF
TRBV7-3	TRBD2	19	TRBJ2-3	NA	TGTGCCAGCAGCTCCCCTCGGACTAGCGGGCCAGCTAGCACAGATACGCAGTATTTT	CASSSPRTSGPASTDTQYF